These T cell receptor beta chains were read from a single sample in a study of T cells in Graves' hyperthyroidism and ophthalmopathy. TCRdb recomputed calls from the multiplex PCR reads with MiXCR, one row per CDR3 protein. The repertoire holds over 200,000 distinct CDR3 sequences, with about 15% as singletons. Specimen: blood. The receptors were gathered from a woman in her thirties or forties with Graves' hyperthyroidism that later progressed to Graves' ophthalmopathy. The CDR3 runs from the conserved cysteine through the conserved F or W. D genes are given only for firm matches. Only some rows state a clone size, as once, few, many or a class for expanded clones.

>TRBV28|TRBJ2-7|.|many
TGTGCCAGCAGTTTGCGGCAGGGGAGGTACGAGCAGTACTTC
CASSLRQGRYEQYF
>TRBV20-1|TRBJ2-3|TRBD2|.
TGCAGTGCAACTGCGGGACTAGCGGGAAAAGGGGCAGATACGCAGTATTTT
CSATAGLAGKGADTQYF
>TRBV3-1|TRBJ2-1|.|many
TGTGCCAGCAGCCCGGAACTTACGAGATGGACCGTGGAGCAGTTCTTC
CASSPELTRWTVEQFF
>TRBV28|TRBJ2-7|TRBD2|many
TGTGCCAGCAGTGCGGGACTAGCGGGAGTAAGATGGGGCGAGCAGTACTTC
CASSAGLAGVRWGEQYF
>TRBV6-1|TRBJ1-2|.|many
TGTGCCACCGGATCAGGATCCCTTAACTATGGCTACACCTTC
CATGSGSLNYGYTF
>TRBV6-1|TRBJ2-5|TRBD2|.
TGTGCCAGCAGTGAATCCGGGACTAGCGGGATGGAGACCCAGTACTTC
CASSESGTSGMETQYF
>TRBV6-1|TRBJ2-7|.|.
TGTGCCAGCATTCACGGGGACACCAATTACGAGCAGTACTTC
CASIHGDTNYEQYF
>TRBV5-1|TRBJ2-1|.|.
TGCGCCAGCAGCTTCACAACTGGTTCCTACAATGAGCAGTTCTTC
CASSFTTGSYNEQFF
>TRBV18|TRBJ2-2|.|many
TGTGCCAGCTCACGCGGGACAGTAGATGGCGGGGAGCTGTTTTTT
CASSRGTVDGGELFF
>TRBV5-1|TRBJ2-7|.|.
TGCGCCAGCAGCTTGCTGTCGGATAGCTCCTACGAGCAGTACTTC
CASSLLSDSSYEQYF
>TRBV5-1|TRBJ2-3|.|many
TGCGCCAGCAGCTTGGACCCCAGAAGCACAGATACGCAGTATTTT
CASSLDPRSTDTQYF
>TRBV4-1|TRBJ2-2|TRBD2|many
TGCGCCAGCAGCCAACAGCGGGAGGGCCTCGCCGGGGAGCTGTTTTTT
CASSQQREGLAGELFF
>TRBV27|TRBJ1-2|.|many
TGTGCCAGCAGTTTTCAGGGAGGGCACTATGGCTACACCTTC
CASSFQGGHYGYTF
>TRBV5-1|TRBJ2-2|TRBD2|many
TGCGCCAGCAGCTTGGTTGGGACTAGCGTCGGGGAGCTGTTTTTT
CASSLVGTSVGELFF
>TRBV7-9|TRBJ2-1|TRBD1|few
TGTGCCAGCAGCCGGGGACAGATTGAGCAGTTCTTC
CASSRGQIEQFF
>TRBV6-1|TRBJ1-5|.|many
TGTGCCAGCAGTGACCAGGGGAGCAATCAGCCCCAGCATTTT
CASSDQGSNQPQHF
>TRBV10-3|TRBJ1-5|.|many
TGTGCCATCAGGGGGACGATTGATCAGCCCCAGCATTTT
CAIRGTIDQPQHF
>TRBV13|TRBJ1-1|TRBD1|many
TGTGCCAGCAGCTTAGAGTTGGGACAGGGGGGATGGACTGAAGCTTTCTTT
CASSLELGQGGWTEAFF
>TRBV5-1|TRBJ2-7|TRBD1|many
TGCGCCAGCAGCTTCACAGGGGGCGAGCAGTACTTC
CASSFTGGEQYF
>TRBV6-6|TRBJ2-2|.|many
TGTGCCAGCAGTTACTTTCCGGGGAACACCGGGGAGCTGTTTTTT
CASSYFPGNTGELFF
>TRBV28|TRBJ1-6|TRBD1|many
TGTGCCAGCAGTTCTTGGGACAGGGTTAATTCACCCCTCCACTTT
CASSSWDRVNSPLHF
>TRBV5-1|TRBJ1-1|.|.
TGCGCCAGCACACTTCGGGGGGCTGGTACTGAAGCTTTCTTT
CASTLRGAGTEAFF
>TRBV25-1|TRBJ2-3|.|many
TGTGCCAGCAGTAGTAGCGAATGGGCCACAGATACGCAGTATTTT
CASSSSEWATDTQYF
>TRBV20-1|TRBJ1-4|.|.
TGCAGTGCTAGAGATTCAGCCCGGGGCGAAAAACTGTTTTTT
CSARDSARGEKLFF
>TRBV2|TRBJ2-3|TRBD2|many
TGTGCCCCCAGGGCTAGCGGGAGTGGAACAGATACGCAGTATTTT
CAPRASGSGTDTQYF
>TRBV20-1|TRBJ2-3|TRBD2|.
TGCAGTGCTAGAGTGCTAGCGGGAGTACAAGATACGCAGTATTTT
CSARVLAGVQDTQYF
>TRBV24-1|TRBJ1-2|TRBD1|many
TGTGCCACCAGTGACCGGGACAGCAACTATGGCTACACCTTC
CATSDRDSNYGYTF